The present T cell receptor (beta chain) was sequenced within a study of CD8+CD57+ T cells in acquired aplastic anemia. From germline, CDR1 is SEHNR and CDR2 FQNEAQ (reference sequence). CDR3 length: 15 residues. Trimming pared 5 bases from V and 3 bases from J, leaving 14 bases between. The study profiled TCR beta VDJ and CDR3 using genomic DNA as template. TCRdb analysed the reads with MiXCR anew, one entry per CDR3 protein. The profile covers some 150,000 distinct CDR3 sequences, with 60% to 80% appearing a single time and 35% to 60% taken by the ten largest. Only patients with CD8+CD57+ cell expansion on flow cytometry were chosen for sequencing.

This chain connects TRBV7-9 to TRBJ1-3, with a tentative D call TRBD1 (5 bases). Sequencing was done on a sample of sorted CD4+, CD8+, or CD8+CD57+ T cells (not recorded which) from PBMCs. This clonotype was sampled from a human donor with aplastic anemia. CDR3 nucleotides: TGTGCCAGCAGCCCGAAGGTCAGGGTTGGAAACACCATATATTTT. As protein: CASSPKVRVGNTIYF.